The TCR beta chain described here comes from a study of Ad26.COV2.S vaccination and SARS-CoV-2 variants. The study's findings and limits: Measurements of TCR breadth and depth may have given underestimates of the total T cell responses.

Assay: immunoSEQ multiplex PCR; the TCRdb copy retains only in-frame clones and omits some. This sample has about half a million clones, with about 88% found just once. Treatment denoted: about 20 received Ad26.COV2.S at low or high dose, single or two shots; 5 received placebo; per-sample allocation not given. Sample collection was performed on day 63 after the first vaccine or placebo injection. Ad26.COV2.S expressed prefusion-stabilized spike from the original Wuhan strain. Comment on this clone: Its specificity is not known.

The source was peripheral blood, collected in a trial of Ad26.COV2.S vaccine versus placebo. This TCR was sampled from a person between 18 and 59 years old who received the Ad26.COV2.S COVID-19 vaccine or a placebo.

The CDR3 is CASSQQNTEAFF. The CDR3 DNA reads TGTGCCAGCAGCCAGCAGAACACTGAAGCTTTCTTT. The chain is built from TRBV12-3 or TRBV12-4 and TRBJ1-1; D is unresolved. This CDR3 is 12 amino acids long. V dropped 6 bases and J dropped 1 base, with 6 bases sitting between them.